This T cell receptor (beta chain) was identified in a study of T-cell memory formation after mild COVID-19. MiXCR was run by TCRdb on the 5' RACE reads, yielding one entry per CDR3 protein. The sample shows about 440,000 distinct CDR3 sequences, 15% to 25% of them seen only once. CDR1 and CDR2 (germline): MGHDK, SYGVNS. CDR3 length: 14 amino acids. After removal of 4 bases from V and 2 bases from J, the junction contained 1 base not matched to a gene. With regard to this clonotype: A much larger clone is a single base away; this may be a read error.

The sequencing sample was made of PBMCs or a T cell subset sorted from them (not recorded which). The origin of this receptor is an adult woman who had mild COVID-19 (a few samples of this study predate the infection). Cell type and time point are not known. The rearrangement joins TRBV25-1 to TRBJ2-1, with 8 bases that match TRBD1. This CDR3 reads CASSGQGTYNEQFF. CDR3 sequence (DNA): TGTGCCAGCAGTGGACAGGGGACCTACAATGAGCAGTTCTTC.